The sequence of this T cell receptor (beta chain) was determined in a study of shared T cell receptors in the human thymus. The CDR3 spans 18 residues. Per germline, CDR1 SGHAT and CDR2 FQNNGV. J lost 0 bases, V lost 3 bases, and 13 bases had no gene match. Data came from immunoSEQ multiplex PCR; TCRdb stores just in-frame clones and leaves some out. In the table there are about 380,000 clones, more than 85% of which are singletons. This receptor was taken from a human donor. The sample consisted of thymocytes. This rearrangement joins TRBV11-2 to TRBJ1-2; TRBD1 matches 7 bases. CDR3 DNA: TGTGCCAGCAGCTTCCCCCAAGGGGGCTATCCCACTAACTATGGCTACACCTTC. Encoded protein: CASSFPQGGYPTNYGYTF.